Below are 21 T cell receptor beta chains sequenced from a single sample in a study of blood T cell repertoires in COVID-19 (dated by TCRdb to about 2020). Library preparation employed the immunoSEQ multiplex PCR assay. TCRdb mirrors the immuneACCESS table, restricted to in-frame sequences. Some clones are absent from its copies; in checked studies, under half trace to an unresolved V gene, and the reason for the others is unknown. This sample holds around 130,000 clones; roughly 84% were observed only once. The ten largest clones take up under 1.5% of the sample. Material for sequencing was peripheral blood. Receptor source: a man between 60 and 75 years old with acute or convalescent COVID-19.

V and J are TRBV29-1 and TRBJ1-2, with 10 bases that match TRBD1. V lost 2 bases and J lost 6; bases outside the gene matches: 6. The germline gives CDR1 SQVTM, CDR2 ANQGSEA. This CDR3 is built from 14 residues. The CDR3 loop is CSVEWGTGVDGYTF. The DNA for the CDR3 is TGCAGCGTTGAATGGGGGACAGGGGTGGATGGCTACACCTTC. The variable domain in full, completed from reference TRBV29-1 and TRBJ1-2, reads SAVISQKPSRDICQRGTSLTIQCQVDSQVTMMFWYRQQPGQSLTLIATANQGSEATYESGFVIDKFPISRPNLTFSTLTVSNMSPEDSSIYLCSVEWGTGVDGYTFGSGTRLTVV.

This chain uses TRBV6-6 with TRBJ2-1; D call uncertain. The CDR3 loop spans 12 amino acids. Per the germline V gene, CDR1 is MNHNY and CDR2 is SVGAGI (reference sequence). V was trimmed by 4 bases and J by 7 bases, leaving 8 bases between them. The CDR3 protein is CASSSIKNEQFF. The CDR3 nucleotides read TGTGCCAGCAGTTCTATAAAAAATGAGCAGTTCTTC.

This clone appeared a single time. V and J are TRBV14 and TRBJ2-2; 7 positions match TRBD2. The ends lost 4 bases at V and 3 bases at J; junction bases unmatched: 11. The CDR3 consists of 17 residues. Germline V CDR1 and CDR2: SGHDN, FVKESK. This CDR3 reads CASSRTRTAAYTGELFF. The DNA for the CDR3 is TGTGCCAGCAGCCGGACTAGGACGGCTGCTTACACCGGGGAGCTGTTTTTT.

This clone was counted between two and nine times. The CDR3 DNA reads TGCGCCAGCAGTCCGTTTGGGGGGGAGGAATCACCCCTCCACTTT. Its protein product is CASSPFGGEESPLHF. This chain links TRBV5-1 with TRBJ1-6; D might be TRBD1 (5 bases). This CDR3 is 15 amino acids long. The V gene's germline CDR1 is SGHRS and CDR2 YFSETQ. Trimming removed 5 bases at V and 10 bases at J, with 19 bases between.

The chain links TRBV7-8 to TRBJ1-5, with a possible D match to TRBD1 (6 bases). The V and J ends lost 6 bases and 1 base respectively, with 19 bases between them. This CDR3 has 17 amino acids. Per the germline V gene, CDR1 is SGHVS and CDR2 is FQNEAQ. CDR3 sequence reads: CASSLSVNRDSNQPQHF. In DNA form, the CDR3 reads TGTGCCAGCAGTTTATCGGTGAACAGGGACAGCAATCAGCCCCAGCATTTT.

The chain is built from TRBV5-1 and TRBJ1-3; tentatively, D is TRBD1 (5 bases). The germline V gene encodes CDR1 SGHRS and CDR2 YFSETQ. The CDR3 contains 14 residues. The V and J ends lost 4 bases and 2 bases respectively, with 10 bases between them. CDR3: CASSQQGPGNTIYF. The DNA of the CDR3 is TGCGCCAGCAGCCAGCAGGGTCCTGGAAACACCATATATTTT.

This clone was found once. The chain recombines TRBV5-8 with TRBJ1-5, with 7 nucleotides matching TRBD1. After removal of 4 bases from V and 7 bases from J, the junction contained 5 bases not matched to a gene. The CDR3 covers 13 residues. Germline V gene sequence: CDR1 SGHTS, CDR2 YDEGEE. The CDR3 nucleotides read TGTGCCAGCAGCGCGGGACAGTACCAGCCCCAGCATTTT. This codes for CASSAGQYQPQHF.

A single count supports this clone. The chain joins TRBV9 to TRBJ2-2; D possibly corresponds to TRBD2 (5 bases). From germline, CDR1 is SGDLS and CDR2 YYNGEE. This CDR3 is built from 13 residues. The V gene lost 0 bases and the J gene lost 10 bases, with 10 bases spanning the gap. CDR3 sequence (DNA): TGTGCCAGCAGCGTAGGAGGGTACGCGGAGCTGTTTTTT. Its translation: CASSVGGYAELFF. Combining the CDR3 with reference TRBV9 and TRBJ2-2 gives the whole variable domain DSGVTQTPKHLITATGQRVTLRCSPRSGDLSVYWYQQSLDQGLQFLIQYYNGEERAKGNILERFSAQQFPDLHSELNLSSLELGDSALYFCASSVGGYAELFFGEGSRLTVL.

This chain links TRBV10-3 with TRBJ2-7; 10 bases match TRBD2. The CDR3 spans 15 residues. Germline CDR1 is ENHRY and CDR2 is SYGVKD. After removal of 6 bases from V and 3 bases from J, the junction contained 8 bases not matched to a gene. The CDR3 coding sequence is TGTGCCATCAGCGCCGGGACTAGCGCCAACTACGAGCAGTACTTC. Its protein is CAISAGTSANYEQYF.

The V call is TRBV20-1, the J call TRBJ1-6; D may be TRBD1 (6 bases). This CDR3 has 16 residues. V dropped 3 bases and J dropped 6 bases, with 18 bases sitting between them. Looked up from germline, CDR1 is DFQATT and CDR2 is SNEGSKA (reference sequence). For the CDR3, the DNA is TGCAGTGCTAGTAGGGGGGGTGACAGTACTAATTCACCCCTCCACTTT. Translated: CSASRGGDSTNSPLHF.

The chain is built from TRBV24-1 and TRBJ2-5; D not resolved. The CDR3 has 12 amino acids. Germline V gene lookup returns CDR1 KGHDR and CDR2 SFDVKD. Trimming left V 8 bases short and J 4 bases short, with 10 bases between. This CDR3 reads CATKSDSETQYF. CDR3 DNA sequence: TGTGCCACCAAAAGCGATTCAGAGACCCAGTACTTC.

This chain joins TRBV28 and TRBJ1-6; possible D gene TRBD1, 6 bases. From germline, CDR1 is MDHEN and CDR2 SYDVKM. Deletions cut 4 bases from V and 11 bases from J, with 12 bases between. There are 13 residues in the CDR3. The CDR3 sequence: CASSSQGVAPLHF. The CDR3, as DNA: TGTGCCAGCAGTTCACAGGGTGTAGCACCCCTCCACTTT.

The chain employs TRBV3-1 (or the pseudogene TRBV3-2) and TRBJ1-5, with TRBD1 as a possible D gene (6 bases). This CDR3 spans 15 amino acids. Per the germline V gene, CDR1 is LGHDT and CDR2 is YNNKEL (reference sequence). V was trimmed by 4 bases and J by 2 bases, leaving 12 bases between them. Written as DNA, the CDR3 is TGTGCCAGCAGCCCAAACAGGGATGGCAATCAGCCCCAGCATTTT. The encoded protein is CASSPNRDGNQPQHF.

The J gene is TRBJ1-1, the V gene TRBV11-2; D is unresolved. Germline V gene lookup returns CDR1 SGHAT and CDR2 FQNNGV. This CDR3 is 13 amino acids long. The V end was cut by 4 bases, the J end by 8 bases, with 14 bases between. The CDR3 coding sequence is TGTGCCAGCAGCTGGAAACTGGTACAGGAAGCTTTCTTT. This sequence encodes CASSWKLVQEAFF.

This chain joins TRBV30 and TRBJ1-3; D uncertain. The CDR3 runs 13 residues. Per the germline V gene, CDR1 is GTSNPN and CDR2 is SVGIG (reference sequence). Trimming shortened V by 6 bases and J by 0 bases, and 9 bases separated the two germline ends. The CDR3 loop reads CACKRSSGNTIYF. The CDR3 nucleotides read TGTGCCTGTAAACGGAGCTCTGGAAACACCATATATTTT.

This clone has just one count. J is TRBJ1-2 and V is TRBV5-6, with D perhaps TRBD1 (6 bases). Germline V gives CDR1 SGHDT, CDR2 YYEEEE. The CDR3 covers 14 residues. V shed 2 bases and J shed 8 bases, with 16 bases lying between them. CDR3 DNA sequence: TGTGCCAGCAGCTTACGTCGCCCAGGGGCAGGCTACACCTTC. Amino acid sequence: CASSLRRPGAGYTF.

The chain joins TRBV3-1 (or the pseudogene TRBV3-2) to TRBJ2-5; perhaps TRBD1 as D (5 bases). Looked up from germline, CDR1 is LGHDT and CDR2 is YNNKEL (reference sequence). This CDR3 is built from 13 residues. Between the trimmed V and J ends, which lost 4 bases and 5 bases, there was a span of 11 bases. The CDR3 region has the DNA TGTGCCAGCAGCCGGGCACAGGTGGAGACCCAGTACTTC. Protein sequence: CASSRAQVETQYF.

This clone was picked up a small number of times. J is TRBJ1-3 and V is TRBV10-1; D call uncertain. The CDR3 has 13 residues. Looked up from germline, CDR1 is WNHNN and CDR2 is SYGVQD (reference sequence). Trimming took off 6 bases at V and 4 bases at J, with 10 bases between the two ends. As DNA, the CDR3 is TGCGCCAGCAGCCGGTCATTCGGAAACACCATATATTTT. Protein: CASSRSFGNTIYF.

This clone is a singleton in its sample. The chain has TRBV10-3 and TRBJ1-5; 8 positions match TRBD1. The length of the CDR3 is 18 residues. Germline CDR1 and CDR2: ENHRY and SYGVKD. The ends lost 3 bases at V and 2 bases at J; junction bases unmatched: 12. The CDR3 DNA sequence: TGTGCCATCAGTGAAGACAGGGGCGCGAAGGTTGGCAATCAGCCCCAGCATTTT. It codes for CAISEDRGAKVGNQPQHF.

The chain couples TRBV28 to TRBJ1-4; perhaps TRBD1 as D (6 bases). Germline V gene lookup returns CDR1 MDHEN and CDR2 SYDVKM. The CDR3 loop spans 14 amino acids. V was pared by 6 bases and J by 6 bases, with 14 bases between. The CDR3 DNA follows: TGTGCCAGCAGCGCTGGGACATGGGATGAAAAACTGTTTTTT. Amino acids: CASSAGTWDEKLFF.

The chain has TRBV29-1 and TRBJ2-5, with 9 bases matching TRBD1. V lost 7 bases, J lost 2 bases, and 2 bases stayed unmatched. CDR3 length: 12 residues. Germline CDR1 and CDR2: SQVTM and ANQGSEA. The CDR3, as DNA: TGCAGCGGCGGACAGGGGCAAGAGACCCAGTACTTC. The encoded protein is CSGGQGQETQYF.